These 4 T cell receptor beta chains came from one sample sequenced in a study of a mutant IDH1 vaccine in newly diagnosed glioma (dated by TCRdb to the early 2020s). Their antigen targets remain unknown. The time point label of this sample denotes: week 5, during vaccination. Each vaccine dose, consisting of 300 ug of a 20-mer mutant IDH1 peptide in Montanide, was administered subcutaneously with topical imiquimod. To prepare the library, the immunoSEQ multiplex PCR assay was applied. What TCRdb holds here is the immuneACCESS table cut down to in-frame rearrangements. Part of the clones is not present; checked against another copy, under half of the missing clones reflect an unresolved V gene, and the others are unexplained. The sample records 35,000 to 45,000 clones, 81% of which are singletons. In total, the top ten clones hold about 12% of the sample. Material: PBMCs, obtained from a glioma patient whose treatment included an IDH1 peptide vaccine. The receptors here all came from a middle-aged man with glioma.

This clone was detected only a few times. The chain employs TRBV2 and TRBJ1-5; 9 positions match TRBD1. CDR3 length: 15 residues. Germline V lookup: CDR1 SNHLY, CDR2 FYNNEI. The junction had 10 bases not matched to a gene; V was cut back by 6 bases and J by 7 bases. The CDR3 region has the DNA TGTGCCAGCAGGGGAGACAGGGGGGGGAGCCAGCCCCAGCATTTT. It yields the protein CASRGDRGGSQPQHF.

The genes are TRBV2 and TRBJ1-5, with TRBD1 matching over 8 bases. CDR3 length equals 14 residues. Germline CDR1 SNHLY, CDR2 FYNNEI. V was pared by 6 bases and J by 5 bases, with 6 bases of the junction left unmatched. DNA of the CDR3: TGTGCCAGCAGCGGACAGGGCACCTATCAGCCCCAGCATTTT. Its protein is CASSGQGTYQPQHF.

CDR3 amino acids: CASMGPGQGGNEQFF. The CDR3 DNA sequence: TGTGCCAGTATGGGCCCGGGACAGGGTGGTAATGAGCAGTTCTTC. The chain combines TRBV19 with TRBJ2-1, with TRBD1 matching 9 bases. Unmatched junction bases numbered 11, after V lost 7 bases and J lost 7 bases. Looked up from germline, CDR1 is LNHDA and CDR2 is SQIVND (reference sequence). The CDR3 is 15 residues long.

The V and J genes are TRBV7-2 and TRBJ2-5, with a tentative D call TRBD2 (6 bases). The CDR3 loop spans 15 amino acids. Between the trimmed V and J ends, which lost 0 bases and 5 bases, there was a span of 13 bases. Germline-derived CDR1 and CDR2 are SGHTA and FQGNSA. CDR3 region: CASSLAPGGEETQYF. The CDR3 nucleotides are TGTGCCAGCAGCTTAGCCCCCGGGGGTGAGGAGACCCAGTACTTC.